These 2 T cell receptor beta chains originate from one sample sequenced in a study of identifying expanded T cells in peripheral blood. Clones were read by immunoSEQ multiplex PCR, and TCRdb kept only the in-frame ones, dropping some. The repertoire consists of about 86,000 clones, with 70% to 90% occurring once and the leading ten covering roughly 4.1%. Sequencing was performed on blood. The receptors originated from a person aged 18 to 70 in good health.

This sequence joins TRBV5-1 and TRBJ2-3; D is ambiguous. The germline CDR1 and CDR2 sequences are SGHRS and YFSETQ. The germline V and J ends were trimmed by 3 bases and 2 bases, with 1 base remaining between them. CDR3 size: 11 residues. The CDR3 bases are TGCGCCAGCAGCTCCACAGATACGCAGTATTTT. Amino acid sequence: CASSSTDTQYF.

V and J are TRBV23-1 and TRBJ1-5, with 10 bases identical to TRBD1. TRBV23-1 is an ORF, and what it does is uncertain. The CDR3 is made up of 18 amino acids. Trimming at V came to 3 bases and at J to 3 bases, leaving 11 bases not matched to a gene. The CDR3 sequence: CASSQTARDRGTNQPQHF. Written as DNA, the CDR3 is TGCGCCAGCAGTCAGACGGCCCGGGACAGGGGTACCAATCAGCCCCAGCATTTT.